Listed here are 17 T cell receptor beta chains from one sample, sequenced in a study of cytomegalovirus exposure and HLA in healthy donors. Use of 60 Vbeta and 13 Jbeta primers characterized the PCR. Assay: immunoSEQ multiplex PCR; the TCRdb copy retains only in-frame clones and omits some. The profile covers about 140,000 clones, with more than 60% appearing a single time and about 3.5% taken by the ten largest. Sequences were obtained from PBMCs. These receptors all stem from a man aged 35-49 years in good health and CMV-seronegative.

This chain uses TRBV7-9 with TRBJ2-5; no reliable D call. The CDR3 consists of 12 residues. Germline lookup yields CDR1 SEHNR and CDR2 FQNEAQ (reference sequence). Trimming shortened V by 4 bases and J by 5 bases, and 8 bases separated the two germline ends. CDR3 sequence (DNA): TGTGCCAGCAGCTCCTTGAGGGAGACCCAGTACTTC. Amino acids: CASSSLRETQYF.

The chain recombines TRBV9 with TRBJ2-5, with 7 positions matching TRBD2. Losses at the gene ends were 4 bases for V and 5 bases for J; bases not matched to a gene: 8. The germline CDR1 and CDR2 sequences are SGDLS and YYNGEE. The length of the CDR3 is 14 residues. CDR3 residues: CASSPGLTLETQYF. For the CDR3, the DNA is TGTGCCAGCAGCCCGGGACTAACTTTGGAGACCCAGTACTTC.

This clone was observed a handful of times. This chain connects TRBV4-2 to TRBJ2-3; 9 bases map to TRBD2. V shed 2 bases, J shed 4 bases, and the junction held 4 bases outside the gene matches. The germline V gene has CDR1 LGHNA and CDR2 YNFKEQ. The CDR3 is 15 residues long. This chain's CDR3 is CASSQSGGLADTQYF. The DNA for the CDR3 is TGTGCCAGCAGCCAAAGCGGGGGGTTAGCAGATACGCAGTATTTT.

This chain joins TRBV19 and TRBJ1-1; TRBD1 might be the D (5 bases). Trimming cost V 3 bases and J 1 base, with 9 bases left between them. CDR1 LNHDA and CDR2 SQIVND come from the germline V gene (reference sequence). CDR3 length: 14 amino acids. The CDR3, as DNA: TGTGCCAGTAGTATCAGGGTTACGAACACTGAAGCTTTCTTT. Its protein product is CASSIRVTNTEAFF.

The gene calls are TRBV9 and TRBJ1-1; weak D call: TRBD1 (5 bases). CDR3 length: 17 amino acids. Trimming left V 3 bases short and J 3 bases short, with 21 bases between. Germline-derived CDR1 and CDR2 are SGDLS and YYNGEE. CDR3: CASSAGWLSGLDTEAFF. The CDR3 DNA reads as TGTGCCAGCAGCGCAGGGTGGCTTTCAGGGTTAGACACTGAAGCTTTCTTT.

The chain combines TRBV7-9 with TRBJ2-5, with D possibly being TRBD1 (6 bases). Per germline, CDR1 SEHNR and CDR2 FQNEAQ (reference sequence). Trimming stripped 5 bases from V and 7 bases from J, with 17 bases between. The CDR3 totals 14 residues. This chain's CDR3 is CASSRNGQSGTQYF. The CDR3, as DNA: TGTGCCAGCAGCCGAAATGGACAGTCGGGGACCCAGTACTTC.

The chain has TRBV19 and TRBJ1-2, with a tentative D call TRBD1 (5 bases). CDR3 length: 13 amino acids. The V gene's germline CDR1 is LNHDA and CDR2 SQIVND (reference sequence). Trimming took 6 bases from V and 4 from J, leaving 12 bases between them. CDR3 in amino acids: CASRHGGFYGYTF. CDR3 in DNA: TGTGCCAGTAGACACGGGGGGTTCTATGGCTACACCTTC.

The chain carries TRBV7-3 and TRBJ1-2; TRBD1 might be the D (6 bases). V was shortened by 4 bases and J by 0 bases, with 15 bases between the two germline ends. The CDR3 runs 16 residues. Germline CDR1 reads SGHTA; CDR2 reads FQGTGA. DNA of the CDR3: TGTGCCAGCAGCTCCGCCCTCCGGGACACTAACTATGGCTACACCTTC. Translation gives CASSSALRDTNYGYTF.

This clone occurred a few times. The V call is TRBV5-1, the J call TRBJ1-4; 9 bases align to TRBD1. CDR1 and CDR2 (germline): SGHRS, YFSETQ. This CDR3 has 15 residues. V lost 1 base and J lost 2; bases outside the gene matches: 0. Here the CDR3 reads CASSLTGGTNEKLFF. The CDR3, as DNA: TGCGCCAGCAGCTTGACAGGGGGCACTAATGAAAAACTGTTTTTT.

The rearrangement uses TRBV10-3 and TRBJ1-4; 7 nucleotides line up with TRBD1. Germline CDR1 is ENHRY and CDR2 is SYGVKD. The V segment lost 6 bases and the J segment 2 bases; nucleotides outside the gene matches: 3. The CDR3 runs 14 residues. In DNA, the CDR3 is TGTGCCATCAGGCGACAGGGCACTAATGAAAAACTGTTTTTT. Translating gives CAIRRQGTNEKLFF.

The chain employs TRBV11-2 and TRBJ1-2, with TRBD1 matching 8 bases. With V trimmed by 2 bases and J by 3 bases, 5 bases remained unmatched. The CDR3 is 15 amino acids. Germline V gene lookup returns CDR1 SGHAT and CDR2 FQNNGV. The CDR3, as DNA: TGTGCCAGCAGCTTACGGACAGGGACCCACTATGGCTACACCTTC. This encodes CASSLRTGTHYGYTF.

The J gene is TRBJ2-5, the V gene TRBV5-1, with D perhaps TRBD1 (6 bases). CDR3 size: 15 residues. Germline assignment: CDR1 SGHRS and CDR2 YFSETQ. Trimming left V 0 bases short and J 5 bases short, with 14 bases between. Here the CDR3 reads CASSLEDRGYETQYF. The CDR3 bases are TGCGCCAGCAGCTTGGAGGATAGGGGGTACGAGACCCAGTACTTC.

The genes are TRBV5-1 and TRBJ2-2; D may be TRBD1 (6 bases). Trimming removed 4 bases from V and 1 base from J, with 8 bases in between. Germline loops: CDR1 SGHRS, CDR2 YFSETQ. The CDR3 covers 14 residues. CDR3 DNA: TGCGCCAGCAGCGAACAGGGGAACACCGGGGAGCTGTTTTTT. Its protein product is CASSEQGNTGELFF.

V and J are TRBV5-1 and TRBJ1-3; D not certain. The ends were cut back, 4 bases at V and 3 bases at J, with 14 bases in the middle. Per germline, CDR1 SGHRS and CDR2 YFSETQ. CDR3 length: 15 residues. The CDR3 DNA is TGCGCCAGCAGCCTAAGTAGGAGTGATGGAAACACCATATATTTT. Amino acids: CASSLSRSDGNTIYF.

CDR3 in DNA: TGTGCCAGCAGTTCAGCGTGGGATGGCTACACCTTC. Encoded protein: CASSSAWDGYTF. The chain employs TRBV28 and TRBJ1-2; D is unresolved. Germline values: CDR1 MDHEN, CDR2 SYDVKM. V lost 4 bases, J lost 6 bases, and 9 bases lay in between. This CDR3 spans 12 amino acids.

The rearrangement joins TRBV7-2 to TRBJ2-3; D might be TRBD2 (6 bases). Trimming shortened V by 3 bases and J by 0 bases, and 7 bases separated the two germline ends. The CDR3 spans 14 residues. Germline CDR1 reads SGHTA; CDR2 reads FQGNSA. The CDR3 reads CASSFGGSTDTQYF. CDR3 coding DNA: TGTGCCAGCAGCTTTGGGGGGAGCACAGATACGCAGTATTTT. Looking up the rest from reference TRBV7-2 and TRBJ2-3 gives the full variable domain: GAGVSQSPSNKVTEKGKDVELRCDPISGHTALYWYRQSLGQGLEFLIYFQGNSAPDKSGLPSDRFSAERTGGSVSTLTIQRTQQEDSAVYLCASSFGGSTDTQYFGPGTRLTVL.

The V and J genes are TRBV7-2 and TRBJ1-1; TRBD1 aligns across 7 bases. Germline V gene lookup returns CDR1 SGHTA and CDR2 FQGNSA. J lost 4 bases, V lost 2 bases, and 1 base had no gene match. The CDR3 is 13 residues long. For the CDR3, the DNA is TGTGCCAGCAGCTTACCAGGGGGCACTGAAGCTTTCTTT. It codes for CASSLPGGTEAFF.